Listed below are T cell receptor beta chains from one sample, sequenced in a study of response to subunit inactivated influenza vaccine. TCRdb used MiXCR to reprocess the RT-PCR reads, holding one entry per CDR3 protein. The sample has about 570,000 distinct CDR3 sequences, approximately 10% seen once. The same specimen was also included in a second study, on T cells expressing NK-cell markers.

Sequencing was performed on PBMCs from blood, taken on the day of vaccination. The receptor source for this set is a man between 45 and 60 years old who received an inactivated influenza vaccine. Both conserved end residues are part of each CDR3.

j_gene,v_gene,CDR3aa
TRBJ2-7,TRBV7-8,CATGSASSYEQYF
TRBJ1-4,TRBV7-2,CASSLLRRTNEKLFF
TRBJ1-2,TRBV7-2,CASSLDRAASYGYTF
TRBJ2-7,TRBV18,CASSPVDYEQYF
TRBJ1-2,TRBV24-1,CATSDQGSGYTF
TRBJ2-1,TRBV12-3/TRBV12-4,CASSTSGVYNEQFF
TRBJ2-5,TRBV15,CATSRDHRDETQYF
TRBJ2-1,TRBV7-2,CASRLQGRVGNEQFF
TRBJ1-1,TRBV30,CAWSTDSRAEAFF
TRBJ2-7,TRBV2,CASSGGQGPIYEQYF
TRBJ2-2,TRBV12-3/TRBV12-4,CASSLGHLTGELFF
TRBJ2-3,TRBV3-1,CASSQGGGHSTDTQYF
TRBJ1-2,TRBV20-1,CSARDSLGRYGYTF
TRBJ2-5,TRBV12-3/TRBV12-4,CASAYDGGAQTETQYF
TRBJ2-3,TRBV15,CATSRAPPGVSTDTQYF
TRBJ2-1,TRBV4-2,CASSQPISPGDEQFF
TRBJ2-7,TRBV2,CASQRGRLYEQYF
TRBJ1-3,TRBV3-1,CASSQGLTASGNTIYF
TRBJ2-5,TRBV6-1,CASSPHTGTQETQYF
TRBJ2-5,TRBV7-9,CASSIAGGLETQYF
TRBJ2-5,TRBV12-3/TRBV12-4,CASSPLTSGGAGETQYF
TRBJ2-1,TRBV4-2,CASSQDYGLAGEQFF
TRBJ2-1,TRBV4-1,CASSQEGVRFF
TRBJ2-3,TRBV29-1,CSVRGGMTDTQYF
TRBJ2-3,TRBV11-2,CASSLETAFGTHHEDTDTQYF
TRBJ2-6,TRBV6-2/TRBV6-3,CASTQDRGSGANVLTF
TRBJ2-1,TRBV18,CASSLLGQGYGEQFF
TRBJ1-2,TRBV29-1,CSLRAGAGYGYTF
TRBJ1-1,TRBV11-2,CASSLGGRIEAFF
TRBJ2-2,TRBV7-2,CASSLNVGESAGELFF
TRBJ2-2,TRBV28,CASSPEGIGGELFF
TRBJ1-2,TRBV28,CASSLDFNRALGYTF
TRBJ2-1,TRBV6-1,CASNPGTSGYNEQFF
TRBJ1-1,TRBV15,CATTPTGMNTEAFF
TRBJ2-3,TRBV30,CAWSNPHQGSGTDTQYF
TRBJ2-2,TRBV9,CASSVSMGDTGELFF
TRBJ2-3,TRBV24-1,CATSDPRLEGGLDTQYF
TRBJ1-2,TRBV28,CASSLPGQNYGYTF
TRBJ2-1,TRBV9,CASSVAPGVSYNEQFF
TRBJ2-1,TRBV24-1,CATEEVGGVYNEQFF
TRBJ2-3,TRBV3-1,CASSHSSTDTQYF
TRBJ1-5,TRBV5-6,CASSFSRWGGVASNQPQHF
TRBJ1-1,TRBV12-3/TRBV12-4,CASSITGTAEAFF
TRBJ1-6,TRBV12-3/TRBV12-4,CASSPGVGASPLHF
TRBJ2-1,TRBV11-3,CASSGWSAGGSYNEQFF
TRBJ2-5,TRBV20-1,CSASAAGGETQYF
TRBJ2-6,TRBV12-3/TRBV12-4,CASSSRGAGANVLTF
TRBJ2-3,TRBV28,CASRGSGGLLDTQYF
TRBJ2-5,TRBV11-2,CASSPFIPGEETQYF
TRBJ1-1,TRBV5-1,CASSFPSGNTEAFF
TRBJ2-1,TRBV12-3/TRBV12-4,CASSLLDKEQFF
TRBJ2-1,TRBV12-3/TRBV12-4,CASSGGGEQFF
TRBJ2-5,TRBV10-3,CAISESLRGSQETQYF
TRBJ1-6,TRBV12-3/TRBV12-4,CASSLGGYNSPLHF
TRBJ1-5,TRBV27,CASSNRGNQPQHF